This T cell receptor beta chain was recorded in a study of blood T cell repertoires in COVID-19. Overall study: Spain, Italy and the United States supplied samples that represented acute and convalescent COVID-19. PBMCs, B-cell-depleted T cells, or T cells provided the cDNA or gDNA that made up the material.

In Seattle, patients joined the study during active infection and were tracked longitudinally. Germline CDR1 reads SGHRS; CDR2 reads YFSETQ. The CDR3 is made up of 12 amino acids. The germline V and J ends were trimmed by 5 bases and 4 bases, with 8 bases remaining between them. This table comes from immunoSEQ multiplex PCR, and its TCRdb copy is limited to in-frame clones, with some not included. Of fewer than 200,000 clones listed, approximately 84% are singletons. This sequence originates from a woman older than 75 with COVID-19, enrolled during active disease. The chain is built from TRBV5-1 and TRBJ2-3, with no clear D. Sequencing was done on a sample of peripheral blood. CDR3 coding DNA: TGCGCCAGCAGAAGCCTTCCAGATACGCAGTATTTT. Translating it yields CASRSLPDTQYF.